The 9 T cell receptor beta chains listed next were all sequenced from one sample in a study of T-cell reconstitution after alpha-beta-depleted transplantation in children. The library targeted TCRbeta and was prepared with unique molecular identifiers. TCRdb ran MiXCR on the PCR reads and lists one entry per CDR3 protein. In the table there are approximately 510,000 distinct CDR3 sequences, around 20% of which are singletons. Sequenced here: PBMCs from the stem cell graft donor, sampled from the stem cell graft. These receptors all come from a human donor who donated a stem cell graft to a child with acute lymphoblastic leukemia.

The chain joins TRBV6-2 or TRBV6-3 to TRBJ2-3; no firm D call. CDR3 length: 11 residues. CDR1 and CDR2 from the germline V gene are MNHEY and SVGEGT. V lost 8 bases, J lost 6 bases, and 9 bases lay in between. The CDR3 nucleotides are TGTGCCAGCGGTTTGCGGGATACGCAGTATTTT. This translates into CASGLRDTQYF.

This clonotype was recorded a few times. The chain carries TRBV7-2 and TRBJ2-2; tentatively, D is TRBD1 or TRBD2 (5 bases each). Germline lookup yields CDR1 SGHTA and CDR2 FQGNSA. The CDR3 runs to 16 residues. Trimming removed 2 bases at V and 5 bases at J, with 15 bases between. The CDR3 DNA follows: TGTGCCAGCAGCTTAAGGGGAGCACGAACGACCGGGGAGCTGTTTTTT. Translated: CASSLRGARTTGELFF.

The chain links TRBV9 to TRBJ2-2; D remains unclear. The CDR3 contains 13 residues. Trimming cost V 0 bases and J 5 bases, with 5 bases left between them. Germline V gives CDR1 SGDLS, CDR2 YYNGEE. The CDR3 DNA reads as TGTGCCAGCAGCGTAGTAGGAACCGGGGAGCTGTTTTTT. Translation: CASSVVGTGELFF.

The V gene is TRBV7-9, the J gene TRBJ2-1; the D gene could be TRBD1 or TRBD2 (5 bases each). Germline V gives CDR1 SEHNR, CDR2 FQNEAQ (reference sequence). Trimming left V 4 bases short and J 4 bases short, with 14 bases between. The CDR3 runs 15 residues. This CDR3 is CASSYRDGLYNEQFF. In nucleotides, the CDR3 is TGTGCCAGCAGCTACCGGGACGGATTGTACAATGAGCAGTTCTTC.

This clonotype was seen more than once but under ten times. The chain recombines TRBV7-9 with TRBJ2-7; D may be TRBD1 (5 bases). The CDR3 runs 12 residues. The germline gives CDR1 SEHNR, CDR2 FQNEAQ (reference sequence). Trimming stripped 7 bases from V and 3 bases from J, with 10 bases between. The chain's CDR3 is CASNAGNYEQYF. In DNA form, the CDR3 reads TGTGCCAGCAACGCAGGGAACTACGAGCAGTACTTC.

The CDR3 DNA follows: TGCGCCAGCAGCCAAGATTGGGCGAACTACGAGCAGTACTTC. Translating gives CASSQDWANYEQYF. The V and J genes are TRBV4-1 and TRBJ2-7, with D hard to call. Trimming removed 0 bases at V and 3 bases at J, with 9 bases between. CDR3 length: 14 residues. CDR1 is MGHRA and CDR2 is YSYEKL in the germline V gene.

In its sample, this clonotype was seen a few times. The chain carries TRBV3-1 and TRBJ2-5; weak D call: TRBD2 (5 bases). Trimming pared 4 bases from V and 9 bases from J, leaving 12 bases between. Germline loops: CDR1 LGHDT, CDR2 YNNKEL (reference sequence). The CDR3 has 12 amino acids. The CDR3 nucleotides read TGTGCCAGCAGCCGACGGAGGTCGGCCCAGTACTTC. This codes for CASSRRRSAQYF.

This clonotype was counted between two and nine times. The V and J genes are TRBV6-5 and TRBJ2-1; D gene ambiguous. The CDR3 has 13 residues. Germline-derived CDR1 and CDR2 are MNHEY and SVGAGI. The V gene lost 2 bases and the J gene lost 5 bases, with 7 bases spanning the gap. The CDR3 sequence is CASSYPLDNEQFF. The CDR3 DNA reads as TGTGCCAGCAGTTACCCCCTCGACAATGAGCAGTTCTTC.

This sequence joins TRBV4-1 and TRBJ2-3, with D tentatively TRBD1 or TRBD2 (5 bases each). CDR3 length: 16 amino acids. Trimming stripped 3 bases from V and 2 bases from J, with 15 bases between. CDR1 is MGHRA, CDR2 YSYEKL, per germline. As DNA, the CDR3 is TGCGCCAGCAGCCAGTCGGGACCGCGCTACACAGATACGCAGTATTTT. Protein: CASSQSGPRYTDTQYF.